This T cell receptor beta chain appears in the sequencing data of a study of OX40 agonist ivuxolimab in advanced cancers. Regarding the research as a whole: Ivuxolimab was a fully human IgG2 agonistic monoclonal antibody targeting the costimulatory receptor OX40 (CD134). Prior anti-PD-1, anti-PD-L1 or anti-CTLA-4 therapy was permitted, and approximately 39% of dose-escalation patients had received checkpoint inhibitors. The purpose of peripheral TCRbeta sequencing was to test whether ivuxolimab changed TCR sequence diversity and led to clonal T-cell expansion. In the dose-escalation cohort, more than 75% of patients were male, and the mean age was approximately 64 years, with a range of about 23 to 80. Partial responses occurred in three dose-escalation patients, of whom one had hepatocellular carcinoma and two had cutaneous melanoma. Intravenous ivuxolimab was administered to patients every 2 weeks at six dose levels: 0.01, 0.1, 0.3, 1.5, 3 and 10 mg/kg. The paper describes the monotherapy dose-escalation part (N of about 54 patients) of the phase I trial of ivuxolimab. Among the roughly 50 dose-escalation patients, 19 had hepatocellular carcinoma, roughly 15 melanoma, 9 renal cell carcinoma and 9 head and neck cancer.

Patients with autoimmune disease history or receiving systemic immunosuppression were excluded from the trial. In every dose cohort, peripheral blood was drawn for TCR sequencing at baseline, cycle 4 day 1, and cycle 7 day 1. The samples were drawn from a first-in-human, open-label, multicenter phase I dose-escalation trial of ivuxolimab. Adults with locally advanced or metastatic melanoma, renal cell carcinoma, hepatocellular carcinoma or head and neck squamous cell carcinoma were enrolled in the trial. Before TCR sequencing, CD4+ T cells and CD8+ T cells were sorted from peripheral blood as separate populations. The research as a whole found: Clonal expansion of both CD4+ and CD8+ blood T cells was observed from baseline to week 6 at doses 0.1 to 3.0 mg/kg. After ivuxolimab, CD8+ T cells had more expanded clones than CD4+ T cells on average. Low levels of normalized T-cell clonal expansion were also seen in some patients who did not respond. In the 0.1-3.0 mg/kg groups, partial responders were among the patients with the lowest normalized peripheral clonal expansion, particularly in CD8+ T cells. Antigen specificity was not determined for the clonally expanded peripheral T cells.

A word on this clone: Its antigen remains unidentified. No per-base quality is available; no much larger clone lies one base away.

Including the terminal cysteine and phenylalanine, the CDR3 comprises 14 residues. Only CDR3 DNA remains: 42 bases, in frame from the first base. CDR1 SGHKS and CDR2 YYEKEE are derived from the germline V gene (reference sequence). Trimming removed 4 bases from V and 5 bases from J, leaving 13 bases between the germline ends. Genomic DNA was extracted from sorted cells for sequencing of the TCRbeta CDR3 region. TCRbeta CDR3 regions were sequenced using the immunoSEQ Assay. This is the immuneACCESS table as TCRdb keeps it, with only in-frame sequences that have V and J called. A part of the clones is gone; compared with another copy, unresolved V genes explain less than half, and the rest is unexplained. The sample table records roughly 93,000 clones; around 90% of these occur just once. Roughly 0.53% of the sample goes to the ten largest clones.

The clonotype comes from an adult with an advanced solid tumor such as melanoma, head and neck, liver or kidney cancer. In this chain, TRBV5-5 is recombined with TRBJ2-1; TRBD1 might be the D gene, on 5 matching bases. Source: CD4+ or CD8+ T cells sorted from blood, taken in a trial of the OX40 agonist ivuxolimab. The DNA is TGTGCCAGCAGCCGGGCAGGGATAAACAATGAGCAGTTCTTC. Its coded protein is CASSRAGINNEQFF.